Listed here is a single T cell receptor (beta chain). Its antigen is unidentified. The data derive from a study of shared clonotypes between healthy human individuals. Study outcomes and limitations: In contrast to clonotypes shared by all four donors, non-shared clonotypes had lower generation probabilities.

CD8 cells regarded as naive lacked CD45RO, were positively chosen for CCR7, and omitted terminally differentiated effector memory CD45RA+ cells. Sequenced by immunoSEQ multiplex PCR; TCRdb stores in-frame clones only, minus some. This table holds about 2.2 million clones, over 85% found once. The source is a man aged 18 to 30 in good health. Some clones in this sample may be carry-over from other donors' samples. The sample comprised naive CD8+ T cells from PBMCs.

The CDR3 nucleotides read TGTGCCTGGAATCCGAGGCGGAGGAACACTGAAGCTTTCTTT. This translates into CAWNPRRRNTEAFF. The rearrangement uses TRBV30 and TRBJ1-1; no reliable D call. The germline V and J ends were trimmed by 4 bases and 1 base, with 13 bases remaining between them. The germline V gene has CDR1 GTSNPN and CDR2 SVGIG (reference sequence). This CDR3 is 14 amino acids long.